The TCR beta chain described here comes from a study of blood T cell repertoires in COVID-19. Study-wide background: Nucleic acid was either cDNA or gDNA, and it came from T cells, B-cell-depleted T cells, or PBMCs.

In germline, CDR1 is MDHEN, CDR2 SYDVKM. The length of the CDR3 is 13 residues. With 10 bases clipped from V and 5 bases from J, the junction kept 8 bases outside the gene matches. Per the study methods: Estimation of nucleated cell counts was performed using reference gene primer amplification. Generated by immunoSEQ multiplex PCR, the TCRdb table keeps only in-frame clones and is missing some. The V and J calls and clone size were taken over from that table, and D and trimming were inferred from the DNA. The sample holds about 150,000 clones, around 78% seen once. What was sequenced was peripheral blood. J is TRBJ2-5 and V is TRBV28; 9 nucleotides match TRBD1. The clonotype comes from a man at least 80 years old with acute or convalescent COVID-19. For the CDR3, the DNA is TGTGCCATACAACAGGGGGCAGTGGAGACCCAGTACTTC. It translates to CAIQQGAVETQYF.